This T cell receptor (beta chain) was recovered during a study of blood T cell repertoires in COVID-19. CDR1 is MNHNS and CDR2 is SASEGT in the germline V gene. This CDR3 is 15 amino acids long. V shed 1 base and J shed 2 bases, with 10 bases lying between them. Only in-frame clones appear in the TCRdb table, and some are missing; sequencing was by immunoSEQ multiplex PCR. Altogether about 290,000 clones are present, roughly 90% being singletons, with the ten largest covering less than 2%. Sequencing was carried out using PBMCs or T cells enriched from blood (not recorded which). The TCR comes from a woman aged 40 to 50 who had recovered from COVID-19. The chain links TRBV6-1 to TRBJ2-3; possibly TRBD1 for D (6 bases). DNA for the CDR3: TGTGCCAGCAGTGAAGTTCCAGGGGTCACAGATACGCAGTATTTT. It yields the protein CASSEVPGVTDTQYF.